This is a list of T cell receptor beta chains from one sample in a study of Graves' ophthalmopathy and Graves' hyperthyroidism. Using its own MiXCR run on the multiplex PCR reads, TCRdb lists one record per CDR3 protein. The sample includes some 1.1 million distinct CDR3 sequences, roughly 35% of them seen just once. Sequenced material: peripheral blood or thyroid tissue (not recorded which). These receptors were obtained from an adult man with Graves' hyperthyroidism. CDR3s include the opening cysteine and the closing phenylalanine or tryptophan. Each record gives: clone size, D gene, J gene, V gene, CDR3 protein, CDR3 DNA. D genes are given only for firm matches. Part of the rows lack a size; the others show once, few, many or a class for expanded clones.

abundance: many
d_gene: NA
j_gene: TRBJ2-5
v_gene: TRBV24-1
CDR3aa: CATSARHQETQYF
CDR3nt: TGTGCCACCAGTGCTAGGCACCAAGAGACCCAGTACTTC

abundance: many
d_gene: NA
j_gene: TRBJ1-3
v_gene: TRBV2
CDR3aa: CASASRPGSPGNTIYF
CDR3nt: TGTGCCAGCGCCTCACGTCCAGGGTCCCCTGGAAACACCATATATTTT

abundance: NA
d_gene: NA
j_gene: TRBJ1-5
v_gene: TRBV19
CDR3aa: CASSRYRAYQETQHF
CDR3nt: TGTGCCAGTAGTCGATACAGGGCGTACCAAGAGACCCAGCATTTT

abundance: once
d_gene: TRBD1
j_gene: TRBJ1-4
v_gene: TRBV9
CDR3aa: CASSIGGTGDEKLFF
CDR3nt: TGTGCCAGCAGCATAGGAGGGACAGGGGATGAAAAACTGTTTTTT

abundance: few
d_gene: NA
j_gene: TRBJ1-4
v_gene: TRBV11-2
CDR3aa: CASSTSGTTGEKLFF
CDR3nt: TGTGCCAGCAGCACATCCGGAACCACTGGGGAAAAACTGTTTTTT

abundance: NA
d_gene: TRBD1
j_gene: TRBJ1-5
v_gene: TRBV2
CDR3aa: CASSQGQTLAYSNQPQHF
CDR3nt: TGTGCCAGCAGCCAGGGACAGACACTAGCTTATAGCAATCAGCCCCAGCATTTT

abundance: NA
d_gene: NA
j_gene: TRBJ1-6
v_gene: TRBV20-1
CDR3aa: CSARDVGAVPGSPLHF
CDR3nt: TGCAGTGCTAGAGATGTGGGGGCAGTACCAGGTTCACCCCTCCACTTT

abundance: many
d_gene: NA
j_gene: TRBJ2-7
v_gene: TRBV9
CDR3aa: CASSVAQGPYEQYF
CDR3nt: TGTGCCAGCAGCGTAGCGCAGGGACCCTACGAGCAGTACTTC

abundance: many
d_gene: NA
j_gene: TRBJ2-3
v_gene: TRBV25-1
CDR3aa: CASSESGSDTQYF
CDR3nt: TGTGCCAGCAGTGAATCGGGGAGCGATACGCAGTATTTT

abundance: NA
d_gene: NA
j_gene: TRBJ1-1
v_gene: TRBV7-9
CDR3aa: CASSLSQTTEAFF
CDR3nt: TGTGCCAGCAGCTTATCTCAAACCACTGAAGCTTTCTTT

abundance: NA
d_gene: NA
j_gene: TRBJ2-7
v_gene: TRBV10-3
CDR3aa: CASRLEERGFSYEQYF
CDR3nt: TGTGCCAGCAGGCTGGAGGAGAGGGGCTTTTCCTACGAGCAGTACTTC

abundance: NA
d_gene: TRBD1
j_gene: TRBJ2-7
v_gene: TRBV7-9
CDR3aa: CASSLDRVETQYEQYF
CDR3nt: TGTGCCAGCAGCCTCGACAGGGTTGAGACCCAGTACGAGCAGTACTTC

abundance: NA
d_gene: TRBD2
j_gene: TRBJ2-7
v_gene: TRBV13
CDR3aa: CASSYPGGIYEQYF
CDR3nt: TGTGCCAGCAGCTATCCGGGAGGAATCTACGAGCAGTACTTC

abundance: NA
d_gene: NA
j_gene: TRBJ1-2
v_gene: TRBV18
CDR3aa: CASSPRSDYGYTF
CDR3nt: TGTGCCAGCTCACCCCGGTCGGACTATGGCTACACCTTC

abundance: NA
d_gene: NA
j_gene: TRBJ2-7
v_gene: TRBV5-1
CDR3aa: CASTPMANTGEQYF
CDR3nt: TGCGCCAGCACCCCTATGGCGAACACCGGGGAGCAGTACTTC

abundance: many
d_gene: NA
j_gene: TRBJ1-1
v_gene: TRBV5-1
CDR3aa: CASSPEGSEAFF
CDR3nt: TGCGCCAGCAGCCCGGAGGGCTCTGAAGCTTTCTTT

abundance: NA
d_gene: NA
j_gene: TRBJ2-6
v_gene: TRBV12-3/TRBV12-4
CDR3aa: CASSYPSSGANVLTF
CDR3nt: TGTGCCAGCAGTTACCCCAGCTCTGGGGCCAACGTCCTGACTTTC